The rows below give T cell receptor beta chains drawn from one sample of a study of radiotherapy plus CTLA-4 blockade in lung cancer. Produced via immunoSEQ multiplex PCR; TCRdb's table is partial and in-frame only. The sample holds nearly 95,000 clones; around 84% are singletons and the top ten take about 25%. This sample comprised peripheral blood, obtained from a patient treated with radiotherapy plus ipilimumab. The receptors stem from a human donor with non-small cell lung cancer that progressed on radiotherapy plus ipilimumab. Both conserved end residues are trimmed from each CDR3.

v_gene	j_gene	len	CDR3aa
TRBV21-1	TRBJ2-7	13	ASSKADQGWYEQY
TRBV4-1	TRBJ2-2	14	ASTSKYIGEPGELF
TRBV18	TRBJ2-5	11	ASSPPVQETQY
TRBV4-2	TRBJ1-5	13	ASSIGRDRGQPQH
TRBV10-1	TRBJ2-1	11	ASSESLENEQF
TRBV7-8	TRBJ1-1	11	ASSLSVNTEAF
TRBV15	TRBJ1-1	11	ATSGGTGTEAF
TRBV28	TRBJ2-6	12	ASTRNSGANVLT
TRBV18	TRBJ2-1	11	ASSPSIEAEQF
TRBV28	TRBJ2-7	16	ASSLFSMGGRSSYEQY
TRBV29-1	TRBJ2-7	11	SVNLRGWYEQY
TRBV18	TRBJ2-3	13	ASSPRAGGTDTQY
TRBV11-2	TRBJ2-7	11	ASSLWQAYEQY
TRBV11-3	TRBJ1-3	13	ASSPGQGPGNTIY
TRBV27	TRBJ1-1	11	ASKENMNTEAF
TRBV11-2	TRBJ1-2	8	ASSADGYT
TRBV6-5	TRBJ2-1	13	ASSRDFRRYNEQF
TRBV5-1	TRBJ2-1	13	ASSPQGQGNNEQF
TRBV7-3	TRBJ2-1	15	ASSRRPPLADGDEQF
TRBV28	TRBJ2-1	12	ASSTRGAYNEQF
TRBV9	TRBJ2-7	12	ASSPPGFPAEQY
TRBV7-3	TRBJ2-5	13	ASSQGTGVGETQY
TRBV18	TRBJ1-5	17	ASSPVGGGGAVNNQPQH
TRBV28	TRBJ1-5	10	AIHGRDQPQH
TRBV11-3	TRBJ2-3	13	ASSSSPGAADTQY
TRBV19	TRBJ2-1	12	ASSIAPEVNEQF
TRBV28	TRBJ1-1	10	ASMWGYTEAF
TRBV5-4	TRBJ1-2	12	ASSFHSLPHGYT
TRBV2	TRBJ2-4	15	ASSEIGRKKWLDIQY
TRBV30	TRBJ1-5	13	AWRGQGLSNQPQH
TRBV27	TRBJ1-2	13	ASGDRGLINYGYT
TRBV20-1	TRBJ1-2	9	SVLGIHGYT
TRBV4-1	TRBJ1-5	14	ASSQDLAGTFQPQH
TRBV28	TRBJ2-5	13	ASSSLRGRGETQY
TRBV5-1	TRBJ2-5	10	ASSSNQETQY
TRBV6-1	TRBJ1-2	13	ASSAGRVVSYGYT
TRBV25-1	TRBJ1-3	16	ASSELGAGAHSGNTIY
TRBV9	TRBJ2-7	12	ASSPRPGNYEQY
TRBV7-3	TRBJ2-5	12	ASSLTGTEETQY
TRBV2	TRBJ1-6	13	ASRGGTLTNSPLH
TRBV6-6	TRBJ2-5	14	ASSYFAGRTQETQY
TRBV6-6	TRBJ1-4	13	ASSTPRGDNEKLF
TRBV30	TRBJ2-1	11	AWSVMRDGEQF
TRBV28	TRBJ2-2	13	ASSLGLYSGGELF
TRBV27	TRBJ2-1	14	ASSIGTSGTHGEQF
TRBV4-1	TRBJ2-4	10	ASSQVGNIQY
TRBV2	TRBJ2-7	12	ASVKREATYEQY